Below are 19 T cell receptor beta chains sequenced from a single sample in a study of shared clonotypes between healthy human individuals (dated by TCRdb to 2019 to 2021). The library was obtained by the immunoSEQ multiplex PCR assay. In its TCRdb copy, this immuneACCESS table keeps in-frame sequences only and misses some clones. Where compared with another copy, unresolved V genes explain less than half of these, and the others have no known cause. Here the sample has over a million clones; around 97% occur a single time. The top ten clones comprise roughly 1.2% of the sample. Sequenced: naive CD4+ T cells sorted from blood. The cell subset or site label here, explained by the study, means: CD45RA+ positively selected. All receptors derive from a man aged 30 to 39 in good health.

CDR3 sequence (DNA): TGTGCCAGCAGGAATAACCGGGGGTACGAGCAGTACTTC. This translates into CASRNNRGYEQYF. This sequence joins TRBV28 and TRBJ2-7, with D possibly matching TRBD2 (6 bases). Germline CDR1 reads MDHEN; CDR2 reads SYDVKM. The CDR3 runs 13 residues. Trimming left V 6 bases short and J 4 bases short, with 13 bases between.

The J gene is TRBJ1-2, the V gene TRBV2; TRBD1 is a possible D gene (5 bases). The V gene's germline CDR1 is SNHLY and CDR2 FYNNEI. This CDR3 is 15 amino acids long. With 6 bases removed from V and 4 bases from J, the gap between germline ends came to 18 bases. CDR3 bases: TGTGCCAGCAGGTTTGCGGGACTAAATCTCTATGGCTACACCTTC. Its translation: CASRFAGLNLYGYTF.

The genes are TRBV2 and TRBJ2-7; D is perhaps TRBD1 or TRBD2 (6 bases each). Germline V gives CDR1 SNHLY, CDR2 FYNNEI. V was clipped by 4 bases and J by 5 bases, with 15 bases between them. The CDR3 is made up of 14 amino acids. The CDR3 coding sequence is TGTGCCAGCAGTGGGGGGCTCCCTAGCGACGAGCAGTACTTC. Encoded protein: CASSGGLPSDEQYF.

There are a few counts of this clone. The V gene is TRBV4-3, the J gene TRBJ2-7; TRBD1 matches at 10 bases. This CDR3 is built from 16 residues. V dropped 0 bases and J dropped 6; count of bases not matched to a gene: 8. Germline values: CDR1 LGHNA, CDR2 YSLEER. The CDR3 DNA sequence: TGCGCCAGCAGCCAAGATGCCGGGACAGGGGAAGGCGAGCAGTACTTC. This gives the protein CASSQDAGTGEGEQYF.

This chain uses TRBV12-5 with TRBJ2-3, with TRBD2 as a possible D gene (5 bases). The CDR3 spans 15 residues. V was shortened by 6 bases and J by 2 bases, with 15 bases between the two germline ends. CDR1 is LGHNT and CDR2 is FRNRAP in the germline V gene. For the CDR3, the DNA is TGTGCTAGTGGGACCGGACTTTATTCCACAGATACGCAGTATTTT. Translating gives CASGTGLYSTDTQYF. Full variable domain (rest looked up from reference TRBV12-5 and TRBJ2-3): DARVTQTPRHKVTEMGQEVTMRCQPILGHNTVFWYRQTMMQGLELLAYFRNRAPLDDSGMPKDRFSAEMPDATLATLKIQPSEPRDSAVYFCASGTGLYSTDTQYFGPGTRLTVL.

Turning to this clone: Relative to the germline gene, one junction end is altered; a read error may explain this. The chain combines TRBV9 with TRBJ1-2; weak D call: TRBD1 (6 bases). There are 13 residues in the CDR3. Germline CDR1 SGDLS, CDR2 YYNGEE. The CDR3 coding sequence is TGTGCCAGCGGCGTCAGGGGCAGCTATGGCTACACCTTC. This encodes CASGVRGSYGYTF.

The rearrangement joins TRBV7-2 to TRBJ2-5, with D possibly TRBD1 on 7 matching bases. The germline CDR1 and CDR2 sequences are SGHTA and FQGNSA. The CDR3 sequence is 15 residues long. Trimming removed 0 bases at V and 5 bases at J, with 13 bases between. The CDR3 region is CASSLAEGRGETQYF. The CDR3 DNA reads TGTGCCAGCAGCTTAGCGGAGGGCAGGGGGGAGACCCAGTACTTC.

The V gene is TRBV18, the J gene TRBJ2-6; 9 bases match TRBD1. The J segment lost 0 bases and the V segment lost 6 bases, leaving 9 bases of the junction unmatched. The CDR3 length is 18 residues. Germline lookup yields CDR1 KGHSH and CDR2 LQKENI. The CDR3 DNA sequence: TGTGCCAGCTCCTCCCAAGGACAGGGGAGCTCTGGGGCCAACGTCCTGACTTTC. Protein: CASSSQGQGSSGANVLTF.

The chain combines TRBV7-9 with TRBJ2-7, with 9 bases identical to TRBD2. Germline CDR1 and CDR2: SEHNR and FQNEAQ (reference sequence). CDR3 length: 17 residues. The junction had 12 bases not matched to a gene; V was cut back by 4 bases and J by 2 bases. The CDR3 spells CASSYGGLAGDTYEQYF. The CDR3 DNA is TGTGCCAGCAGCTATGGGGGCTTAGCGGGAGACACCTACGAGCAGTACTTC.

In regard to this clone: Mismatch with germline at one junction end may stem from a read error. This chain joins TRBV7-7 and TRBJ2-5; 7 bases agree with TRBD2. The germline CDR1 and CDR2 sequences are SSHAT and FNYEAQ (reference sequence). This CDR3 spans 15 amino acids. DNA for the CDR3: TGTGCTAGCAGCTTAGGACTAGGTGGGACAGAGACCCAGTACTTC. It codes for CASSLGLGGTETQYF. Full variable domain (outside the CDR3, taken from reference TRBV7-7 and TRBJ2-5): GAGVSQSPRYKVTKRGQDVTLRCDPISSHATLYWYQQALGQGPEFLTYFNYEAQPDKSGLPSDRFSAERPEGSISTLTIQRTEQRDSAMYRCASSLGLGGTETQYFGPGTRLLVL.

The chain couples TRBV9 to TRBJ2-2; D perhaps matches TRBD1 (6 bases). Germline V gives CDR1 SGDLS, CDR2 YYNGEE. The CDR3 length is 16 residues. Deletions cut 0 bases from V and 7 bases from J, with 16 bases between. DNA for the CDR3: TGTGCCAGCAGCGTAGCTCCCCATAGAGGGGGCGGGGAGCTGTTTTTT. Protein: CASSVAPHRGGGELFF.

With respect to this clone: Additional DNA sequences in this sample encode the identical CDR3. The chain is built from TRBV28 and TRBJ2-7; the D is unclear. This CDR3 region has 12 residues. Deletions cut 5 bases from V and 3 bases from J, with 8 bases between. Germline V gene data show CDR1 as MDHEN and CDR2 as SYDVKM. This CDR3 is CASSSLLYEQYF. Here the CDR3 DNA reads TGTGCCAGCAGTAGTCTCCTCTACGAGCAGTACTTC.

This chain connects TRBV19 to TRBJ2-3; D may be TRBD2 (5 bases). Germline V gene data show CDR1 as LNHDA and CDR2 as SQIVND (reference sequence). This CDR3 comprises 14 residues. The V gene lost 6 bases and the J gene lost 2 bases, with 12 bases spanning the gap. CDR3 in amino acids: CASSRRTSTDTQYF. The CDR3 DNA reads TGTGCCAGTAGCCGACGGACTTCCACAGATACGCAGTATTTT.

This sequence joins TRBV2 and TRBJ2-1; TRBD1 matches 7 bases. Trimming at V came to 6 bases and at J to 8 bases, leaving 13 bases not matched to a gene. Looked up from germline, CDR1 is SNHLY and CDR2 is FYNNEI. The CDR3 length is 15 residues. The CDR3 loop is CASRLPHDRADEQFF. CDR3 coding DNA: TGTGCCAGCAGGCTGCCCCACGACAGGGCTGATGAGCAGTTCTTC.

V and J are TRBV7-9 and TRBJ2-5; the D is unclear. V was pared by 5 bases and J by 5 bases, with 6 bases between. The germline gives CDR1 SEHNR, CDR2 FQNEAQ (reference sequence). The CDR3 runs 11 residues. The chain's CDR3 is CASSGWETQYF. In nucleotides, the CDR3 is TGTGCCAGCAGCGGATGGGAGACCCAGTACTTC.

This chain joins TRBV6-4 and TRBJ2-3, with 12 bases that match TRBD2. Per the germline V gene, CDR1 is MRHNA and CDR2 is SNTAGT. The CDR3 spans 18 residues. After removal of 2 bases from V and 0 bases from J, the junction contained 6 bases not matched to a gene. CDR3 nucleotides: TGTGCCAGCAGTGACGGATACGGACTAGCGGGGAGCACAGATACGCAGTATTTT. This gives the protein CASSDGYGLAGSTDTQYF.

Note on this clone: The same CDR3 can be traced to other DNA sequences in this sample. The chain has TRBV5-4 and TRBJ2-7, with a weak D call TRBD1 (5 bases). The germline CDR1 and CDR2 sequences are SGHNT and YYREEE (reference sequence). V gave up 3 bases and J gave up 4 bases, with 8 bases separating them. CDR3 length: 12 residues. The CDR3 reads CASSSQGYEQYF. The CDR3 bases are TGTGCCAGCAGCTCTCAGGGTTACGAGCAGTACTTC.

This chain joins TRBV7-8 and TRBJ2-1; 7 positions agree with TRBD1. V was clipped by 3 bases and J by 4 bases; unmatched bases: 3. Germline lookup yields CDR1 SGHVS and CDR2 FQNEAQ. This CDR3 comprises 14 residues. CDR3 residues: CASSFGQVYNEQFF. The CDR3 coding sequence is TGTGCCAGCAGCTTCGGACAGGTTTACAATGAGCAGTTCTTC.

The chain carries TRBV7-2 and TRBJ1-5; no definite D call. Germline values: CDR1 SGHTA, CDR2 FQGNSA. CDR3 length: 13 residues. The germline V and J ends were trimmed by 4 bases and 7 bases, with 11 bases remaining between them. DNA of the CDR3: TGTGCCAGCAGCTCGAGGGAGGCACAGCCCCAGCATTTT. Residues: CASSSREAQPQHF.